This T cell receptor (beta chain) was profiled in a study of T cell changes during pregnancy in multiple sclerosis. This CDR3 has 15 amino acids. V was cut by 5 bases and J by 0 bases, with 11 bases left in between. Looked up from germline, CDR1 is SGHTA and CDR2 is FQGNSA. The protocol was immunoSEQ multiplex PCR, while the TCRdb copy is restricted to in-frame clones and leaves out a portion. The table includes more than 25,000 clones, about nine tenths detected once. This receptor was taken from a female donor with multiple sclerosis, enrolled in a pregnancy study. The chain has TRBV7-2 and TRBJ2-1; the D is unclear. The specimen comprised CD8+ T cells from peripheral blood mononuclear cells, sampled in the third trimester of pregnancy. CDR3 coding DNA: TGTGCCAGCAGCGCACTACCCAGCTCCTACAATGAGCAGTTCTTC. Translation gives CASSALPSSYNEQFF.